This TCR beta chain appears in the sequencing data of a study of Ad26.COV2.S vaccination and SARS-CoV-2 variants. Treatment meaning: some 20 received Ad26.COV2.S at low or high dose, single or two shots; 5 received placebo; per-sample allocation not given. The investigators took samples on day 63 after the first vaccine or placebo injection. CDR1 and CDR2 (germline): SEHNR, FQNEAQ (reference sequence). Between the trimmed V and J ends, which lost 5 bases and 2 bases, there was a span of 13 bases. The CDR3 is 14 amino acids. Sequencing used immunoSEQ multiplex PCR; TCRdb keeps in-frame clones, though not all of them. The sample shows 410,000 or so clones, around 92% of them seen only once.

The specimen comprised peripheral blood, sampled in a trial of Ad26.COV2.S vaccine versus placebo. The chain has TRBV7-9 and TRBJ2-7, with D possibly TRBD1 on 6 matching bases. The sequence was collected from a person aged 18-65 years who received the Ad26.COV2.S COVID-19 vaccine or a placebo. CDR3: CASSPPGTPYEQYF. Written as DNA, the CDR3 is TGTGCCAGCAGCCCCCCCGGGACACCCTACGAGCAGTACTTC.